These 8 T cell receptor beta chains came from one sample sequenced in a study of control samples from healthy donors and cancer patients. Assay: immunoSEQ multiplex PCR; the TCRdb copy retains only in-frame clones and omits some. The table lists around 85,000 clones, approximately 94% of them singletons. Sample: blood. These receptor sequences come from a woman aged 18-29 years in good health.

The genes are TRBV7-2 and TRBJ2-7, with D tentatively TRBD1 (6 bases). Germline values: CDR1 SGHTA, CDR2 FQGNSA. V lost 5 bases and J lost 5, with 16 bases in between. The CDR3 is 14 residues long. In nucleotides, the CDR3 is TGTGCCAGCAGCCATACAGGGTATGAGGACGAGCAGTACTTC. It translates to CASSHTGYEDEQYF.

In this sample, this clone turned up once. V gene TRBV19 combines with J gene TRBJ1-3; no clear D. V was trimmed by 4 bases and J by 0 bases, leaving 13 bases between them. Germline V gene lookup returns CDR1 LNHDA and CDR2 SQIVND (reference sequence). The CDR3 length is 16 residues. This CDR3 is CASSTLGIHSGNTIYF. The CDR3 nucleotides are TGTGCCAGTAGTACCCTAGGGATCCACTCTGGAAACACCATATATTTT. The whole variable domain, remainder taken from reference TRBV19 and TRBJ1-3, is DGGITQSPKYLFRKEGQNVTLSCEQNLNHDAMYWYRQDPGQGLRLIYYSQIVNDFQKGDIAEGYSVSREKKESFPLTVTSAQKNPTAFYLCASSTLGIHSGNTIYFGEGSWLTVV.

This rearrangement joins TRBV13 to TRBJ2-7, with a weak D call TRBD2 (6 bases). There are 15 residues in the CDR3. Germline CDR1 is PRHDT and CDR2 is FYEKMQ (reference sequence). Trimming cost V 6 bases and J 4 bases, with 19 bases left between them. The CDR3 region has the DNA TGTGCCAGCAGTGTAGCGGAAGGGCCCCATTACGAGCAGTACTTC. Translated: CASSVAEGPHYEQYF. The whole variable domain, filled in from reference TRBV13 and TRBJ2-7, reads AAGVIQSPRHLIKEKRETATLKCYPIPRHDTVYWYQQGPGQDPQFLISFYEKMQSDKGSIPDRFSAQQFSDYHSELNMSSLELGDSALYFCASSVAEGPHYEQYFGPGTRLTVT.

The rearrangement uses TRBV18 and TRBJ2-1; D gene unclear. V gave up 3 bases and J gave up 5 bases, with 17 bases separating them. The germline gives CDR1 KGHSH, CDR2 LQKENI. CDR3 length: 16 residues. CDR3 in amino acids: CASSPVRSTTDNEQFF. The CDR3 DNA follows: TGTGCCAGCTCACCTGTTCGGAGCACCACGGACAATGAGCAGTTCTTC.

V gene TRBV10-3 combines with J gene TRBJ2-1, with 9 positions matching TRBD2. Germline-derived CDR1 and CDR2 are ENHRY and SYGVKD. Trimming cost V 6 bases and J 8 bases; bases outside gene matches: 14. The CDR3 covers 16 residues. DNA of the CDR3: TGTGCCATCAGCCTGTCGGGGCGGGGGGGCCCCGATGAGCAGTTCTTC. Encoded protein: CAISLSGRGGPDEQFF.

CDR3 region: CASSPKGDRVRNYEQYF. In DNA, the CDR3 is TGTGCCAGCAGTCCAAAAGGCGACAGGGTGCGGAACTACGAGCAGTACTTC. This rearrangement joins TRBV6-4 to TRBJ2-7; 7 positions agree with TRBD1. V trimming: 5 bases; J trimming: 3 bases; junction bases outside the gene matches: 16. This CDR3 spans 17 amino acids. Germline V lookup: CDR1 MRHNA, CDR2 SNTAGT.

The chain uses TRBV2 and TRBJ1-1, with TRBD1 as a possible D gene (5 bases). Germline loops: CDR1 SNHLY, CDR2 FYNNEI. The CDR3 is made up of 12 amino acids. V lost 11 bases, J lost 3 bases, and 13 bases lay in between. The DNA of the CDR3 is TGTGCCGGTAGAGACAGCTACACTGAAGCTTTCTTT. This sequence encodes CAGRDSYTEAFF.

The CDR3 DNA follows: TGTGCCAGCTATGGCGAGAATGGGCAGTATTTT. Protein: CASYGENGQYF. This sequence joins TRBV6-5 and TRBJ2-3; no reliable D call. The CDR3 sequence is 11 residues long. Germline V gene sequence: CDR1 MNHEY, CDR2 SVGAGI. V was pared by 8 bases and J by 11 bases, with 14 bases between.